The rows below give T cell receptor beta chains drawn from one sample of a study of blood T cells in healthy people across ages. MiXCR was run by TCRdb on the 5' RACE reads, yielding one entry per CDR3 protein. Of 550,000 to 800,000 distinct CDR3 sequences listed, roughly 21% are singletons. The sample was blood. The receptors here all came from a man between 65 and 85 years old in good health. Both conserved end residues are part of each CDR3. Each record gives: CDR3 protein, CDR3 DNA, CDR3 length, clone size, J gene, D gene, V gene. The D gene is left open where the match is weak. Expanded clones get a size class; other rows say once, few or many, or leave the size out.

cdr3_aa: CASSRDSPNEKLFF
cdr3_nt: TGTGCCAGCAGTCGGGACAGTCCTAATGAAAAACTGTTTTTT
cdr3_length: 14
clone_size: .
j_call: TRBJ1-4
d_call: TRBD1
v_call: TRBV2

cdr3_aa: CASSFWGDYGYTF
cdr3_nt: TGTGCCAGCAGCTTCTGGGGGGACTATGGCTACACCTTC
cdr3_length: 13
clone_size: .
j_call: TRBJ1-2
d_call: .
v_call: TRBV7-6

cdr3_aa: CASSFREIVNEQFF
cdr3_nt: TGTGCCAGCAGTTTTAGGGAGATTGTGAATGAGCAGTTCTTC
cdr3_length: 14
clone_size: .
j_call: TRBJ2-1
d_call: .
v_call: TRBV6-2/TRBV6-3

cdr3_aa: CSARGQVRSGTGELFF
cdr3_nt: TGCAGTGCTAGAGGCCAAGTTAGGTCGGGCACCGGGGAGCTGTTTTTT
cdr3_length: 16
clone_size: few
j_call: TRBJ2-2
d_call: .
v_call: TRBV20-1

cdr3_aa: CASSRLLAGDSRTDTQYF
cdr3_nt: TGTGCCAGCAGCCGACTACTGGCGGGAGACTCTAGGACAGATACGCAGTATTTT
cdr3_length: 18
clone_size: .
j_call: TRBJ2-3
d_call: TRBD2
v_call: TRBV13

cdr3_aa: CASSRPGQLMNTEAFF
cdr3_nt: TGTGCCAGCAGCCGCCCCGGACAGTTGATGAACACTGAAGCTTTCTTT
cdr3_length: 16
clone_size: .
j_call: TRBJ1-1
d_call: .
v_call: TRBV3-1

cdr3_aa: CASSLRLAGGRVTGELFF
cdr3_nt: TGCGCCAGCAGCCTACGACTAGCGGGAGGGCGTGTCACCGGGGAGCTGTTTTTT
cdr3_length: 18
clone_size: .
j_call: TRBJ2-2
d_call: TRBD2
v_call: TRBV5-1

cdr3_aa: CATSGRELQETQYF
cdr3_nt: TGTGCCACCAGTGGCAGGGAATTGCAAGAGACCCAGTACTTC
cdr3_length: 14
clone_size: .
j_call: TRBJ2-5
d_call: .
v_call: TRBV24-1

cdr3_aa: CASSRSNSRGISNQPQHF
cdr3_nt: TGTGCCAGCAGCCGGAGCAATTCCAGGGGGATTAGCAATCAGCCCCAGCATTTT
cdr3_length: 18
clone_size: .
j_call: TRBJ1-5
d_call: TRBD1
v_call: TRBV28

cdr3_aa: CASSPSLGGTDTQYF
cdr3_nt: TGCGCCAGCAGCCCAAGCCTAGGGGGCACAGATACGCAGTATTTT
cdr3_length: 15
clone_size: .
j_call: TRBJ2-3
d_call: .
v_call: TRBV5-1

cdr3_aa: CSVAGGPITDTQYF
cdr3_nt: TGCAGCGTTGCTGGCGGGCCAATCACAGATACGCAGTATTTT
cdr3_length: 14
clone_size: .
j_call: TRBJ2-3
d_call: .
v_call: TRBV29-1

cdr3_aa: CASSLGGPRTGELFF
cdr3_nt: TGTGCCAGCTCCCTGGGGGGGCCCCGAACCGGGGAGCTGTTTTTT
cdr3_length: 15
clone_size: few
j_call: TRBJ2-2
d_call: .
v_call: TRBV28

cdr3_aa: CSARVREGMVGTEAFF
cdr3_nt: TGCAGTGCTAGAGTTAGAGAGGGGATGGTTGGGACTGAAGCTTTCTTT
cdr3_length: 16
clone_size: few
j_call: TRBJ1-1
d_call: .
v_call: TRBV20-1

cdr3_aa: CASSQGTGRQETQYF
cdr3_nt: TGTGCCAGCAGCCAAGGAACAGGGAGACAAGAGACCCAGTACTTC
cdr3_length: 15
clone_size: few
j_call: TRBJ2-5
d_call: .
v_call: TRBV3-1

cdr3_aa: CASRQQVATNEKLFF
cdr3_nt: TGTGCCAGCAGACAACAGGTTGCAACTAATGAAAAACTGTTTTTT
cdr3_length: 15
clone_size: .
j_call: TRBJ1-4
d_call: .
v_call: TRBV3-1

cdr3_aa: CASSVSYYEQYF
cdr3_nt: TGTGCCAGCAGTGTCAGCTACTACGAGCAGTACTTC
cdr3_length: 12
clone_size: .
j_call: TRBJ2-7
d_call: .
v_call: TRBV2

cdr3_aa: CASSVSSGRAYEQYF
cdr3_nt: TGTGCCAGCAGTGTCTCTAGCGGGAGGGCCTACGAGCAGTACTTC
cdr3_length: 15
clone_size: .
j_call: TRBJ2-7
d_call: TRBD2
v_call: TRBV2

cdr3_aa: CASSEWGQGRHEQFF
cdr3_nt: TGTGCCAGCAGTGAATGGGGACAGGGTCGTCATGAGCAGTTCTTC
cdr3_length: 15
clone_size: few
j_call: TRBJ2-1
d_call: TRBD1
v_call: TRBV2

cdr3_aa: CASSVASDGLSGNTIYF
cdr3_nt: TGTGCCAGCAGCGTAGCCTCGGACGGGCTAAGTGGAAACACCATATATTTT
cdr3_length: 17
clone_size: .
j_call: TRBJ1-3
d_call: .
v_call: TRBV9

cdr3_aa: CASSLVGRETDTQYF
cdr3_nt: TGTGCCAGCAGCTTAGTGGGCAGAGAAACAGATACGCAGTATTTT
cdr3_length: 15
clone_size: .
j_call: TRBJ2-3
d_call: .
v_call: TRBV11-2

cdr3_aa: CSVEDQGFRETQYF
cdr3_nt: TGCAGCGTTGAAGACCAGGGGTTCCGGGAGACCCAGTACTTC
cdr3_length: 14
clone_size: .
j_call: TRBJ2-5
d_call: .
v_call: TRBV29-1

cdr3_aa: CSGDRQGTNTGELFF
cdr3_nt: TGCAGCGGGGATCGACAGGGGACGAACACCGGGGAGCTGTTTTTT
cdr3_length: 15
clone_size: .
j_call: TRBJ2-2
d_call: TRBD1
v_call: TRBV29-1

cdr3_aa: CATSRVLAGSSDTQYF
cdr3_nt: TGTGCCACCAGCAGAGTACTAGCGGGAAGTTCAGATACGCAGTATTTT
cdr3_length: 16
clone_size: few
j_call: TRBJ2-3
d_call: TRBD2
v_call: TRBV15

cdr3_aa: CASSVIAGVTDTQYF
cdr3_nt: TGTGCCAGCAGCGTCATAGCGGGAGTCACAGATACGCAGTATTTT
cdr3_length: 15
clone_size: .
j_call: TRBJ2-3
d_call: TRBD2
v_call: TRBV9

cdr3_aa: CASSLGRGYGYTF
cdr3_nt: TGTGCCAGCAGTTTAGGCAGGGGCTATGGCTACACCTTC
cdr3_length: 13
clone_size: few
j_call: TRBJ1-2
d_call: .
v_call: TRBV28

cdr3_aa: CSARDLSGRAWYNEQFF
cdr3_nt: TGCAGTGCTAGAGATCTTAGCGGGAGGGCTTGGTACAATGAGCAGTTCTTC
cdr3_length: 17
clone_size: few
j_call: TRBJ2-1
d_call: TRBD2
v_call: TRBV20-1

cdr3_aa: CANSRDRDIYEQYF
cdr3_nt: TGTGCCAACTCCCGGGACAGGGATATCTACGAGCAGTACTTC
cdr3_length: 14
clone_size: once
j_call: TRBJ2-7
d_call: TRBD1
v_call: TRBV7-9

cdr3_aa: CSAAEREGIHEQFF
cdr3_nt: TGCAGTGCCGCTGAGCGGGAGGGTATTCATGAGCAGTTCTTC
cdr3_length: 14
clone_size: few
j_call: TRBJ2-1
d_call: TRBD2
v_call: TRBV20-1

cdr3_aa: CASRTLAVGEQYF
cdr3_nt: TGTGCCAGCAGAACACTAGCGGTAGGAGAGCAGTACTTC
cdr3_length: 13
clone_size: few
j_call: TRBJ2-5
d_call: TRBD2
v_call: TRBV5-6

cdr3_aa: CATQPGQGKIETQYF
cdr3_nt: TGTGCCACCCAACCGGGACAGGGGAAGATCGAGACCCAGTACTTC
cdr3_length: 15
clone_size: few
j_call: TRBJ2-5
d_call: TRBD1
v_call: TRBV19

cdr3_aa: CASSLAGFGSYNEQFF
cdr3_nt: TGCGCCAGCAGCTTGGCCGGGTTCGGTTCCTACAATGAGCAGTTCTTC
cdr3_length: 16
clone_size: .
j_call: TRBJ2-1
d_call: .
v_call: TRBV5-1

cdr3_aa: CASSPRGAGSGELFF
cdr3_nt: TGTGCCAGCAGCCCCCGAGGCGCGGGGAGCGGGGAGCTGTTTTTT
cdr3_length: 15
clone_size: few
j_call: TRBJ2-2
d_call: .
v_call: TRBV7-9

cdr3_aa: CASSTAGTGAYEQYF
cdr3_nt: TGTGCCAGCAGTACGGCCGGGACAGGGGCCTACGAGCAGTACTTC
cdr3_length: 15
clone_size: few
j_call: TRBJ2-7
d_call: TRBD1
v_call: TRBV27

cdr3_aa: CASSNRKSQTLSGNTIYF
cdr3_nt: TGTGCCAGTAGCAACCGCAAGTCACAGACCCTCTCTGGAAACACCATATATTTT
cdr3_length: 18
clone_size: few
j_call: TRBJ1-3
d_call: .
v_call: TRBV19

cdr3_aa: CASSKPGLHPYNEQFF
cdr3_nt: TGTGCCAGCAGTAAACCGGGACTACATCCCTACAATGAGCAGTTCTTC
cdr3_length: 16
clone_size: .
j_call: TRBJ2-1
d_call: TRBD2
v_call: TRBV28